This TCR beta chain was profiled in a study of immune cell composition in non-small cell lung cancer. The V end was cut by 3 bases, the J end by 2 bases, with 8 bases between. The V gene's germline CDR1 is MNHEY and CDR2 SVGAGI. The CDR3 is made up of 13 amino acids. This clone was seen a handful of times. Libraries were prepared by immunoSEQ multiplex PCR; TCRdb keeps only in-frame clonotypes and omits some of them. Seen here are about 14,000 clones, approximately 70% observed once, and the top ten hold about 13%. Sequenced sample: lung tumor tissue. This TCR was recovered from a human donor with non-small cell lung cancer. This chain links TRBV6-5 with TRBJ2-7; the D is unclear. CDR3 coding DNA: TGTGCCAGCAGTTATGGCATTACCTACGAGCAGTACTTC. This sequence encodes CASSYGITYEQYF.